The present T cell receptor (beta chain) was sequenced within a study of cytomegalovirus exposure and HLA in healthy donors. Study-wide context: Unique TCR beta sequences numbering approximately 120 million came from approximately 180 million T cells in an earlier analysis. Findings and limits, study-wide: In a later analysis, HLA-C alleles had the fewest associated TCRs, DRB1 alleles the most. The study put under 200 TCR beta chains on its list as cytomegalovirus-associated.

This clone was counted only a few times. Its target is not known. This PCR relied on a set of 60 Vbeta primers and 13 Jbeta primers. Profiling relied on immunoSEQ multiplex PCR, and the TCRdb table lists in-frame clones only, not all of them. This sample has approximately 110,000 clones; 15% occur once, and the top ten carry 1.9%. The CDR3 runs to 15 residues. Germline CDR1 MNHNS, CDR2 SASEGT. Trimming removed 6 bases from V and 7 bases from J; junction bases left unmatched: 12. V gene TRBV6-1 combines with J gene TRBJ2-7, with 10 positions matching TRBD1. Sequencing input: PBMCs. The TCR was taken from a woman aged 18-35 years in good health and CMV-seronegative. CDR3 in amino acids: CASSRYRDRGEEQYF. CDR3 DNA: TGTGCCAGCAGCCGTTACCGGGACAGGGGTGAAGAGCAGTACTTC.